This passage covers 32 T cell receptor beta chains from one sample sequenced in a study of long-term antiretroviral therapy in people with HIV. The authors ran the immunoSEQ assay, v3.0, at survey level. The table came from immunoSEQ multiplex PCR; TCRdb's copy has only in-frame clones and leaves some out. The sample lists 20,000 to 25,000 clones, around 85% seen once, with 12% in the top ten. This material consisted of unsorted PBMCs, taken 1.6 years after starting antiretroviral therapy. The receptors were sampled from a man aged 40-49 years with HIV.

The chain is built from TRBV30 and TRBJ1-5; D uncertain. Germline CDR1 is GTSNPN and CDR2 is SVGIG (reference sequence). Trimming pared 0 bases from V and 0 bases from J, leaving 3 bases between. This CDR3 is 13 amino acids long. CDR3 in amino acids: CAWSVASNQPQHF. CDR3 nucleotide sequence: TGTGCCTGGAGTGTCGCTAGCAATCAGCCCCAGCATTTT.

This clone was observed a handful of times. The rearrangement links TRBV7-9 to TRBJ1-2; 7 bases match TRBD1. This CDR3 is built from 15 residues. With V trimmed by 0 bases and J by 6 bases, 7 bases remained unmatched. Germline CDR1 SEHNR, CDR2 FQNEAQ (reference sequence). CDR3 sequence reads: CASSLAGQSIDGYTF. The CDR3 region has the DNA TGTGCCAGCAGCTTAGCGGGACAGTCGATAGATGGCTACACCTTC.

The V call is TRBV9, the J call TRBJ2-2, with 10 nucleotides matching TRBD2. With 4 bases clipped from V and 6 bases from J, the junction kept 9 bases outside the gene matches. CDR3 length equals 16 residues. Germline V lookup: CDR1 SGDLS, CDR2 YYNGEE. DNA of the CDR3: TGTGCCAGCAGCCCTCGAGCGGGAGGGTTGGCCGGGGAGCTGTTTTTT. As protein: CASSPRAGGLAGELFF.

V is TRBV6-1 and J is TRBJ1-6, with 9 positions matching TRBD1. The V gene's germline CDR1 is MNHNS and CDR2 SASEGT. The CDR3 runs 16 residues. V lost 2 bases, J lost 7 bases, and 6 bases stayed unmatched. CDR3 bases: TGTGCCAGCAGTGAACTACCACAGGGGGCGAATTCACCCCTCCACTTT. It translates to CASSELPQGANSPLHF.

In regard to this clone: The junction does not match germline at one end; this may be a read error. This rearrangement joins TRBV28 to TRBJ2-1; no definite D call. This CDR3 comprises 15 residues. Germline V gene lookup returns CDR1 MDHEN and CDR2 SYDVKM. The CDR3 DNA follows: TGTGCCAGCAGTCCCCCCCCTTCCTCCCACAATGAGCAGTTCTTC. The encoded protein is CASSPPPSSHNEQFF.

This clone was observed a single time. The chain employs TRBV25-1 and TRBJ2-7, with D hard to call. The CDR3 sequence is 11 residues long. The germline V and J ends were trimmed by 8 bases and 5 bases, with 10 bases remaining between them. CDR1 MGHDK and CDR2 SYGVNS come from the germline V gene. The CDR3 nucleotides read TGTGCCAGCGAAATAGGTGACGAGCAGTACTTC. Translation: CASEIGDEQYF.

J is TRBJ2-3 and V is TRBV7-6, with 10 bases lining up with TRBD2. Germline lookup yields CDR1 SGHVS and CDR2 FNYEAQ. Unmatched junction bases numbered 11, after V lost 4 bases and J lost 1 base. The CDR3 consists of 18 residues. The CDR3 region is CASSSRGAGGQGTDTQYF. DNA for the CDR3: TGTGCCAGCAGCTCCCGGGGAGCGGGAGGGCAGGGCACAGATACGCAGTATTTT.

The rearrangement links TRBV13 to TRBJ2-1, with 8 bases fitting TRBD2. J was trimmed by 1 base and V by 5 bases; bases with no gene match: 4. CDR1 is PRHDT, CDR2 FYEKMQ, per germline (reference sequence). The CDR3 consists of 15 residues. The CDR3 loop is CASSGRGGSYNEQFF. For the CDR3, the DNA is TGTGCCAGCAGCGGCCGGGGGGGGTCCTACAATGAGCAGTTCTTC.

This clone was seen a single time. This rearrangement joins TRBV5-1 to TRBJ2-3; D gene unclear. Germline V gene lookup returns CDR1 SGHRS and CDR2 YFSETQ. Deletions cut 2 bases from V and 1 base from J, with 5 bases between. The CDR3 has 13 residues. CDR3 bases: TGCGCCAGCAGCTTCCCAGGCACAGATACGCAGTATTTT. Translated: CASSFPGTDTQYF.

The chain couples TRBV27 to TRBJ1-2; D is unclear. Trimming cost V 0 bases and J 9 bases, with 17 bases left between them. Germline values: CDR1 MNHEY, CDR2 SMNVEV (reference sequence). CDR3 size: 15 residues. The CDR3 nucleotides read TGTGCCAGCAGTTTATCGTGGACGGACGAAAGGAGCTACACCTTC. Translating gives CASSLSWTDERSYTF.

This sequence joins TRBV10-2 and TRBJ2-1; possible D gene TRBD2, 5 bases. This CDR3 comprises 14 residues. V was shortened by 10 bases and J by 4 bases, with 17 bases between the two germline ends. CDR1 is WSHSY and CDR2 is SAAADI in the germline V gene. Here the CDR3 reads CATQSGMGYNEQFF. In DNA form, the CDR3 reads TGCGCCACCCAGTCGGGAATGGGATACAATGAGCAGTTCTTC.

This clone was recorded once. This chain uses TRBV29-1 with TRBJ2-1; a possible D gene is TRBD1 (5 bases). Germline CDR1 reads SQVTM; CDR2 reads ANQGSEA. The CDR3 runs 13 residues. The ends were cut back, 7 bases at V and 0 bases at J, with 10 bases in the middle. The CDR3 region has the DNA TGCAGCGCCGCAGGGCTCTCCTACAATGAGCAGTTCTTC. Amino acids: CSAAGLSYNEQFF.

The chain joins TRBV25-1 to TRBJ1-2; the match to TRBD1 covers 8 bases. This CDR3 has 14 residues. Germline loops: CDR1 MGHDK, CDR2 SYGVNS. Trimming cost V 5 bases and J 4 bases; bases outside gene matches: 6. The CDR3 region is CASSSLGQAYGYTF. CDR3 coding DNA: TGTGCCAGCAGTAGCTTGGGACAGGCCTATGGCTACACCTTC.

The CDR3 loop reads CASSLGGFYNEQFF. CDR3 nucleotide sequence: TGTGCCAGCAGCTTAGGCGGATTCTACAATGAGCAGTTCTTC. J is TRBJ2-1 and V is TRBV11-3; no clear D. Per germline, CDR1 SGHNT and CDR2 YENEEA. This CDR3 has 14 residues. The V and J ends lost 1 base and 3 bases respectively, with 7 bases between them. The full variable domain, in which reference TRBV11-3 and TRBJ2-1 provide the parts outside the CDR3, is EAGVVQSPRYKIIEKKQPVAFWCNPISGHNTLYWYLQNLGQGPELLIRYENEEAVDDSQLPKDRFSAERLKGVDSTLKIQPAELGDSAVYLCASSLGGFYNEQFFGPGTRLTVL.

The V and J genes are TRBV7-3 and TRBJ2-7; no definite D call. Germline lookup yields CDR1 SGHTA and CDR2 FQGTGA. The CDR3 contains 15 residues. The V end lost 2 bases, the J end lost 5 bases, and 16 bases lay between the germline ends. Here the CDR3 reads CASSLEATSWDEQYF. The CDR3, as DNA: TGTGCCAGCAGCTTAGAGGCTACCAGTTGGGACGAGCAGTACTTC.

The chain links TRBV5-1 to TRBJ2-3; possibly TRBD1 or TRBD2 for D (6 bases each). The germline CDR1 and CDR2 sequences are SGHRS and YFSETQ. The CDR3 length is 16 residues. V was cut by 0 bases and J by 2 bases, with 13 bases left in between. CDR3 nucleotide sequence: TGCGCCAGCAGCTTGGTCGCAGGGGACTCCACAGATACGCAGTATTTT. Protein sequence: CASSLVAGDSTDTQYF. Variable domain in full (rest from reference TRBV5-1 and TRBJ2-3): KAGVTQTPRYLIKTRGQQVTLSCSPISGHRSVSWYQQTPGQGLQFLFEYFSETQRNKGNFPGRFSGRQFSNSRSEMNVSTLELGDSALYLCASSLVAGDSTDTQYFGPGTRLTVL.

Here the CDR3 reads CASSSGLAGGEQFF. Here the CDR3 DNA reads TGTGCCAGCAGCTCGGGACTAGCGGGGGGTGAGCAGTTCTTC. The V call is TRBV13, the J call TRBJ2-1; 15 nucleotides line up with TRBD2. Germline-derived CDR1 and CDR2 are PRHDT and FYEKMQ (reference sequence). V lost 4 bases and J lost 9; bases outside the gene matches: 1. The CDR3 extends over 14 amino acids.

This chain joins TRBV5-6 and TRBJ1-1; D not resolved. This CDR3 comprises 17 residues. V gave up 1 base and J gave up 5 bases, with 21 bases separating them. Per germline, CDR1 SGHDT and CDR2 YYEEEE. CDR3 amino acids: CASSLLGSGPSGTEAFF. The CDR3 coding sequence is TGTGCCAGCAGCTTGTTGGGGTCTGGGCCTTCCGGTACTGAAGCTTTCTTT.

This chain uses TRBV9 with TRBJ1-1; no reliable D call. The CDR3 length is 12 residues. Germline V CDR1 and CDR2: SGDLS, YYNGEE. Trimming shortened V by 6 bases and J by 6 bases, and 12 bases separated the two germline ends. CDR3 bases: TGTGCCAGCAACCAGGAAGGCCCTGAAGCTTTCTTT. Translating gives CASNQEGPEAFF.

This clone was seen only once. A junction end diverges from the germline sequence, so it may reflect a read error. The DNA for the CDR3 is TGTGCCAGCTGTGACGTGGGAACCGGGGAGCTGTTTTTT. Translating gives CASCDVGTGELFF. The V and J genes are TRBV6-1 and TRBJ2-2, with D unresolved. Germline V gives CDR1 MNHNS, CDR2 SASEGT. This CDR3 comprises 13 residues.

This clone was counted only a few times. This chain uses TRBV2 with TRBJ1-6; D not resolved. CDR1 and CDR2 from the germline V gene are SNHLY and FYNNEI. Deletions cut 1 base from V and 11 bases from J, with 9 bases between. CDR3 length equals 13 residues. In nucleotides, the CDR3 is TGTGCCAGCAGTGAAGGGGAGACCGCACCCCTCCACTTT. It specifies CASSEGETAPLHF.

The chain has TRBV9 and TRBJ2-1; TRBD2 matches 14 bases. J gave up 6 bases and V 0 bases, and 14 bases lay outside the gene matches. Germline V gene data show CDR1 as SGDLS and CDR2 as YYNGEE. The CDR3 contains 20 residues. For the CDR3, the DNA is TGTGCCAGCAGCGTAGAGACAGGCGGACTAGCGGGGGGCCTGGGCAATGAGCAGTTCTTC. Translation gives CASSVETGGLAGGLGNEQFF.

The chain combines TRBV28 with TRBJ2-1; TRBD2 matches 12 bases. Trimming at V came to 4 bases and at J to 4 bases, leaving 5 bases not matched to a gene. The CDR3 sequence is 16 residues long. Germline CDR1 and CDR2: MDHEN and SYDVKM. As DNA, the CDR3 is TGTGCCAGCAGTTCCCCTGGACTAGCGGGGTACAATGAGCAGTTCTTC. Amino acid sequence: CASSSPGLAGYNEQFF.

The V gene is TRBV18, the J gene TRBJ1-5; TRBD1 might be the D (5 bases). Germline V gene sequence: CDR1 KGHSH, CDR2 LQKENI. Trimming left V 5 bases short and J 2 bases short, with 13 bases between. The CDR3 runs 15 residues. CDR3 coding DNA: TGTGCCAGCTCAAACCTTAGACAGCGCAATCAGCCCCAGCATTTT. Translated: CASSNLRQRNQPQHF.

This clone was counted between two and nine times. The chain's CDR3 is CASISGGAGNEQFF. The CDR3 DNA reads TGTGCCAGTATAAGCGGGGGGGCCGGCAATGAGCAGTTCTTC. The chain employs TRBV19 and TRBJ2-1; 10 bases align to TRBD2. The germline CDR1 and CDR2 sequences are LNHDA and SQIVND (reference sequence). V shed 7 bases and J 6 bases; nucleotides not matched to a gene: 6. The CDR3 consists of 14 residues.

The V call is TRBV29-1, the J call TRBJ2-7; D is possibly TRBD1 (6 bases). CDR1 and CDR2 from the germline V gene are SQVTM and ANQGSEA. V lost 3 bases, J lost 5 bases, and 11 bases lay in between. The CDR3 sequence is 12 residues long. The CDR3 DNA is TGCAGCGTTGATACAGGGAGCGACGAGCAGTACTTC. Its protein product is CSVDTGSDEQYF.

This chain joins TRBV7-2 and TRBJ1-4; possible D gene TRBD1, 6 bases. V lost 5 bases, J lost 4 bases, and 14 bases lay in between. CDR1 is SGHTA and CDR2 is FQGNSA in the germline V gene. The CDR3 loop spans 15 amino acids. This CDR3 reads CASSTYRDLNEKLFF. The CDR3 DNA is TGTGCCAGCAGCACTTACAGGGACCTTAATGAAAAACTGTTTTTT.

This chain uses TRBV27 with TRBJ2-1, with D unresolved. Germline V CDR1 and CDR2: MNHEY, SMNVEV (reference sequence). Trimming removed 3 bases from V and 7 bases from J, with 10 bases in between. The CDR3 has 13 amino acids. The DNA for the CDR3 is TGTGCCAGCAGTTTCAGTAGCACGAATGAGCAGTTCTTC. Translating gives CASSFSSTNEQFF.

V and J are TRBV30 and TRBJ1-5, with a possible D match to TRBD1 (6 bases). The ends were cut back, 1 base at V and 8 bases at J, with 15 bases in the middle. The CDR3 length is 14 residues. Germline lookup yields CDR1 GTSNPN and CDR2 SVGIG (reference sequence). The DNA of the CDR3 is TGTGCCTGGAGTGCACAGGGACTGTTTGAGCCCCAGCATTTT. Translated: CAWSAQGLFEPQHF. The entire variable domain, with the rest obtained from reference TRBV30 and TRBJ1-5, is as follows: SQTIHQWPATLVQPVGSPLSLECTVEGTSNPNLYWYRQAAGRGLQLLFYSVGIGQISSEVPQNLSASRPQDRQFILSSKKLLLSDSGFYLCAWSAQGLFEPQHFGDGTRLSIL.

This rearrangement joins TRBV30 to TRBJ2-1; no clear D. V lost 4 bases, J lost 2 bases, and 12 bases lay in between. The germline V gene encodes CDR1 GTSNPN and CDR2 SVGIG (reference sequence). The CDR3 consists of 14 residues. CDR3 nucleotides: TGTGCCTGGAATTTCAGAGCTACCTACAATGAGCAGTTCTTC. Translating gives CAWNFRATYNEQFF.

This chain connects TRBV19 to TRBJ2-7; D remains unclear. Per germline, CDR1 LNHDA and CDR2 SQIVND (reference sequence). CDR3 size: 14 residues. V was cut by 0 bases and J by 2 bases, with 8 bases left in between. In nucleotides, the CDR3 is TGTGCCAGTAGTATAGACCACCCCCCCTACGAGCAGTACTTC. Amino acid sequence: CASSIDHPPYEQYF.

The V gene is TRBV6-1, the J gene TRBJ1-5, with no clear D. Germline loops: CDR1 MNHNS, CDR2 SASEGT. V was clipped by 5 bases and J by 5 bases, with 10 bases between them. This CDR3 comprises 13 residues. Here the CDR3 reads CASSLEEDQPQHF. The CDR3 DNA reads as TGTGCCAGCAGTCTCGAGGAAGATCAGCCCCAGCATTTT.